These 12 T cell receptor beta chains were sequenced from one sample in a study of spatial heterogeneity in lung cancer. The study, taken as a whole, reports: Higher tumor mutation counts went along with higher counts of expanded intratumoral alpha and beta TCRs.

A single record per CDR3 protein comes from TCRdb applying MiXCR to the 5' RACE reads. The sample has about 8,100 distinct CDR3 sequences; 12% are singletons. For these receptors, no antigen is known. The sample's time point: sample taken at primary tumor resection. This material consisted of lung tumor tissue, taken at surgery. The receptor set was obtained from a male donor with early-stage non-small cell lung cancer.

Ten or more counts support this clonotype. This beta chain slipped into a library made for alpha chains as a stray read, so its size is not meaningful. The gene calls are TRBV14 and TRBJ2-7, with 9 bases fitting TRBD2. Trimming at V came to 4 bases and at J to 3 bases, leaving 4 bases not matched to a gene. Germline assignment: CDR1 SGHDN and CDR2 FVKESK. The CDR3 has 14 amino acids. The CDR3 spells CASSLGLANYEQYF. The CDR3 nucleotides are TGTGCCAGCAGCCTGGGACTAGCAAACTACGAGCAGTACTTC.

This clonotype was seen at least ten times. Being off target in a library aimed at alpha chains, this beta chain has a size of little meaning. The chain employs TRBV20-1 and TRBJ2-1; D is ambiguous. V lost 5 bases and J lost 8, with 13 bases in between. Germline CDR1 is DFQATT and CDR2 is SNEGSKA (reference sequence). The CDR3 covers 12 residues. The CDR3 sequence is CSALSTGDEQFF. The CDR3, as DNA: TGCAGTGCTCTATCGACGGGCGATGAGCAGTTCTTC.

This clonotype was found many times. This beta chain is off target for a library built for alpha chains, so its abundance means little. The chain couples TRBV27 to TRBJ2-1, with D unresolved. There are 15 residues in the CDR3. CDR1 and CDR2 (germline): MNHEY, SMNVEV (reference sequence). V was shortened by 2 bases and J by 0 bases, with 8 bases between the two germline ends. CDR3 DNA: TGTGCCAGCAGTTTAGTACTCAGCTCCTACAATGAGCAGTTCTTC. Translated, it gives CASSLVLSSYNEQFF.

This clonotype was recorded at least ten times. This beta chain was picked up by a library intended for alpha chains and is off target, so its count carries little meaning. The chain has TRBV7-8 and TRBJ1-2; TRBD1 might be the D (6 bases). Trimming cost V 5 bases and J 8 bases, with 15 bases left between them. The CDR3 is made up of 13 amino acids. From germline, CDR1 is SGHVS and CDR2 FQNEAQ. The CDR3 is CASSQQGVRGYTF. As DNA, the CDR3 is TGTGCCAGCAGCCAACAGGGAGTGAGGGGCTACACCTTC.

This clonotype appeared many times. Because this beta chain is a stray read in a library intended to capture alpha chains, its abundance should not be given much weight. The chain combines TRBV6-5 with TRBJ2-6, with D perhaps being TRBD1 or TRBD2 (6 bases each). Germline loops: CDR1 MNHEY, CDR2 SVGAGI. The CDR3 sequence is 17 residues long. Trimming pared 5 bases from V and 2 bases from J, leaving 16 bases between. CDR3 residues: CASSDPRGLTGANVLTF. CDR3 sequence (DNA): TGTGCCAGCAGTGATCCCCGGGGGCTCACTGGGGCCAACGTCCTGACTTTC.

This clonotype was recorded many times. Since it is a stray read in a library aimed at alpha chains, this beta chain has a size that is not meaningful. The CDR3 DNA reads as TGCGCCAGCAGCTTGGGGGAGTGGAGCACAGATACGCAGTATTTT. It codes for CASSLGEWSTDTQYF. This chain links TRBV5-1 with TRBJ2-3; a weak D match, TRBD2 (5 bases). CDR1 and CDR2 (germline): SGHRS, YFSETQ. The V gene lost 0 bases and the J gene lost 0 bases, with 8 bases spanning the gap. The CDR3 has 15 residues.

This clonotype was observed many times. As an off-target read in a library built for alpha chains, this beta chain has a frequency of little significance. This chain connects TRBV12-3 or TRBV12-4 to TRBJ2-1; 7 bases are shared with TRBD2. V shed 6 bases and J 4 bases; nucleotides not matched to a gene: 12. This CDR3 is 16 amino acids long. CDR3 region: CASSLGLGTLYNEQFF. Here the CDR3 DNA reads TGTGCCAGCAGCCTAGGACTAGGGACCCTTTACAATGAGCAGTTCTTC.

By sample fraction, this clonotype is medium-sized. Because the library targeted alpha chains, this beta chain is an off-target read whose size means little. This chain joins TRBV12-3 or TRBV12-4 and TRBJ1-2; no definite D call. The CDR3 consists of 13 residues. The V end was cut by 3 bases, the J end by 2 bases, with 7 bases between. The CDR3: CASSLLENYGYTF. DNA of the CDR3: TGTGCCAGCAGTTTGCTGGAAAACTATGGCTACACCTTC.

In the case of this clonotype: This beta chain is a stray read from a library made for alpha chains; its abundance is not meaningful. CDR3 nucleotides: TGCAGTGCCCTTATGGGGGGCAATTACAATGAGCAGTTCTTC. Amino acids: CSALMGGNYNEQFF. The chain has TRBV20-1 and TRBJ2-1; possibly TRBD1 or TRBD2 for D (6 bases each). This CDR3 is built from 14 residues. Trimming removed 6 bases from V and 4 bases from J, with 16 bases in between. CDR1 and CDR2 (germline): DFQATT, SNEGSKA (reference sequence).

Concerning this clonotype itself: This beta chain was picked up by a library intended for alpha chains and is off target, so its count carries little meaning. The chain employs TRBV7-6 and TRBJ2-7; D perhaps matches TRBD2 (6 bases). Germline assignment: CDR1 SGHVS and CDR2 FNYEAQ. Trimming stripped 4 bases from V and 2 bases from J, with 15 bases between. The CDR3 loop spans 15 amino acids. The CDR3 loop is CASSSRDGPTYEQYF. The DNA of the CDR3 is TGTGCCAGCAGCTCGCGGGACGGACCAACCTACGAGCAGTACTTC. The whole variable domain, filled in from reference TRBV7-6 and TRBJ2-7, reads GAGVSQSPRYKVTKRGQDVALRCDPISGHVSLYWYRQALGQGPEFLTYFNYEAQQDKSGLPNDRFSAERPEGSISTLTIQRTEQRDSAMYRCASSSRDGPTYEQYFGPGTRLTVT.

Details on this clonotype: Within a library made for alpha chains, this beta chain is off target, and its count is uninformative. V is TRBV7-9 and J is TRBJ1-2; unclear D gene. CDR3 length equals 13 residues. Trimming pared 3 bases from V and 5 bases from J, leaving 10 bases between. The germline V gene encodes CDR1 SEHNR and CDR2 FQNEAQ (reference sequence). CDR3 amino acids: CASSFQPVYGYTF. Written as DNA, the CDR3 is TGTGCCAGCAGCTTTCAACCCGTTTATGGCTACACCTTC.

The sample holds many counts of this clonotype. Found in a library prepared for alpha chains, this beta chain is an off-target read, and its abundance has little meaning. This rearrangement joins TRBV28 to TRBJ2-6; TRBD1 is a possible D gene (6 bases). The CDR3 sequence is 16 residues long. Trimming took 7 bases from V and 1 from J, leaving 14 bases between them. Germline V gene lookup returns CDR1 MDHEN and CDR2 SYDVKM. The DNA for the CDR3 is TGTGCCAGCACCCTACAGGGCCCGTCTGGGGCCAACGTCCTGACTTTC. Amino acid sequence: CASTLQGPSGANVLTF.